Following are 11 T cell receptor beta chains from one sample sequenced in a study of metastatic and nonmetastatic thyroid tumors. None of the patients had undergone any treatment ahead of thyroid surgery. TCRdb redid the clone calls on the PCR reads using MiXCR. The data hold 90,000 or so clones, with over 8.5% observed a single time. The source material was blood. The receptor source for this set is a female donor with papillary thyroid cancer or a benign thyroid nodule (not recorded which). Some clones in this sample may be carry-over from other donors' samples.

This clone appeared many times. J is TRBJ1-5 and V is TRBV20-1; possible D gene TRBD1, 6 bases. Germline-derived CDR1 and CDR2 are DFQATT and SNEGSKA (reference sequence). This CDR3 is 16 amino acids long. Trimming stripped 4 bases from V and 2 bases from J, with 18 bases between. In DNA form, the CDR3 reads TGCAGTGCTACTAGGAGTGCGGGGGCAGGCAATCAGCCCCAGCATTTT. As protein: CSATRSAGAGNQPQHF.

This clone appeared a few times. The chain combines TRBV24-1 with TRBJ2-1; D is possibly TRBD2 (6 bases). V shed 1 base and J shed 12 bases, with 9 bases lying between them. The germline V gene has CDR1 KGHDR and CDR2 SFDVKD. The CDR3 consists of 12 residues. The CDR3, as DNA: TGTGCCACCAGTGATTTACGGGGGTGGCAGTTCTTC. The encoded protein is CATSDLRGWQFF.

In its sample, this clone was seen a few times. The rearrangement links TRBV5-1 to TRBJ2-3; the D gene could be TRBD1 or TRBD2 (7 bases each). Germline CDR1 is SGHRS and CDR2 is YFSETQ. The ends were cut back, 3 bases at V and 4 bases at J, with 15 bases in the middle. CDR3 size: 15 residues. The chain's CDR3 is CASSSGGGWADTQYF. The CDR3 DNA reads TGCGCCAGCAGCTCAGGGGGGGGCTGGGCAGATACGCAGTATTTT.

This clone was recorded a few times. The chain uses TRBV6-1 and TRBJ1-5; 10 bases fit TRBD1. Germline assignment: CDR1 MNHNS and CDR2 SASEGT. The CDR3 loop spans 16 amino acids. Trimming cost V 6 bases and J 0 bases; bases outside gene matches: 5. The CDR3, as DNA: TGTGCCAGCAGACCCGGGACAGGGGATAGCAATCAGCCCCAGCATTTT. This gives the protein CASRPGTGDSNQPQHF.

This clone was observed many times. A read error may be the cause here, since a much bigger clone is one base away. At the DNA level, this CDR3 is encoded by other sequences in the same sample as well. CDR3 protein: CASNGGTGKESPLHF. The CDR3 DNA reads as TGCGCCAGCAATGGGGGGACAGGGAAGGAATCACCCCTCCACTTT. The gene calls are TRBV6-1 and TRBJ1-6, with 9 bases aligning to TRBD1. Germline CDR1 is MNHNS and CDR2 is SASEGT. There are 15 residues in the CDR3.

This clone was picked up many times. The rearrangement joins TRBV6-1 to TRBJ1-4; D remains unclear. Germline lookup yields CDR1 MNHNS and CDR2 SASEGT. This CDR3 is built from 17 residues. V was pared by 0 bases and J by 0 bases, with 11 bases between. Written as DNA, the CDR3 is TGTGCCAGCAGTGAAGCGCTTCGCCAAGCAACTAATGAAAAACTGTTTTTT. It is translated as CASSEALRQATNEKLFF.

This clone was recorded many times. V gene TRBV6-1 combines with J gene TRBJ2-1; TRBD2 matches at 11 bases. The CDR3 loop spans 16 amino acids. Trimming took 0 bases from V and 7 from J; bases not matched to a gene: 5. Germline values: CDR1 MNHNS, CDR2 SASEGT. The CDR3 coding sequence is TGTGCCAGCAGTGAAGCGATAGCGGGGGGGCTTAATGAGCAGTTCTTC. Its protein product is CASSEAIAGGLNEQFF.

In its sample, this clone was seen many times. This chain connects TRBV7-2 to TRBJ2-2, with D possibly being TRBD2 (6 bases). Between the trimmed V and J ends, which lost 5 bases and 5 bases, there was a span of 15 bases. Germline V gene sequence: CDR1 SGHTA, CDR2 FQGNSA. The CDR3 is made up of 15 amino acids. The CDR3: CASSPTSLGTGELFF. For the CDR3, the DNA is TGTGCCAGCAGCCCGACTAGTCTAGGTACCGGGGAGCTGTTTTTT.

There are a few counts of this clone. The chain uses TRBV30 and TRBJ2-5, with D perhaps TRBD2 (6 bases). CDR3 length: 13 residues. In germline, CDR1 is GTSNPN, CDR2 SVGIG (reference sequence). V was shortened by 3 bases and J by 1 base, with 9 bases between the two germline ends. The CDR3 nucleotides are TGTGCCTGGAGCGGGAGTGGCCAAGAGACCCAGTACTTC. Translation: CAWSGSGQETQYF.

This clone was observed many times. Here the CDR3 reads CASSEAFGVQPQHF. CDR3 DNA: TGTGCCAGCAGTGAAGCATTTGGGGTTCAGCCCCAGCATTTT. V and J are TRBV6-1 and TRBJ1-5; D is ambiguous. Germline values: CDR1 MNHNS, CDR2 SASEGT. This CDR3 is built from 14 residues. V lost 0 bases and J 6 bases, leaving 9 bases between the germline ends.

This clone was detected many times. The sample holds other DNA sequences that translate to the same CDR3. The gene calls are TRBV9 and TRBJ2-1; 12 bases fit TRBD2. This CDR3 contains 16 residues. Germline CDR1 reads SGDLS; CDR2 reads YYNGEE. The V and J ends lost 3 bases and 2 bases, in that order; junction bases with no gene match: 3. As DNA, the CDR3 is TGTGCCAGCAGCGCCAGACTAGCGGGGGCCTACAATGAGCAGTTCTTC. Translated: CASSARLAGAYNEQFF. The whole variable domain, filled in from reference TRBV9 and TRBJ2-1, reads DSGVTQTPKHLITATGQRVTLRCSPRSGDLSVYWYQQSLDQGLQFLIQYYNGEERAKGNILERFSAQQFPDLHSELNLSSLELGDSALYFCASSARLAGAYNEQFFGPGTRLTVL.